Below are 2 T cell receptor beta chains sequenced from a single sample in a study of blood T cell repertoires in COVID-19. Measured with immunoSEQ multiplex PCR; TCRdb has only the in-frame clones, and not every one. The sample includes around 25,000 clones, around nine tenths of them seen just once. Sequencing was performed on peripheral blood. All receptors come from a human donor with active COVID-19. The donor label of this sample is uncertain.

J is TRBJ2-5 and V is TRBV2; D remains ambiguous. The ends were cut back, 4 bases at V and 7 bases at J, with 16 bases in the middle. Germline-derived CDR1 and CDR2 are SNHLY and FYNNEI. The CDR3 sequence is 14 residues long. DNA of the CDR3: TGTGCCAGCAGTGTAACCCCGACTTATCCGACCCAGTACTTC. It is translated as CASSVTPTYPTQYF.

This chain joins TRBV11-3 and TRBJ2-1; weak D call: TRBD2 (6 bases). The germline CDR1 and CDR2 sequences are SGHNT and YENEEA. V lost 5 bases to trimming and J lost 6 bases, with 14 bases between them. This CDR3 has 14 residues. This chain's CDR3 is CASSRERVSNEQFF. CDR3 DNA sequence: TGTGCCAGCAGCCGCGAGCGGGTCTCCAATGAGCAGTTCTTC.